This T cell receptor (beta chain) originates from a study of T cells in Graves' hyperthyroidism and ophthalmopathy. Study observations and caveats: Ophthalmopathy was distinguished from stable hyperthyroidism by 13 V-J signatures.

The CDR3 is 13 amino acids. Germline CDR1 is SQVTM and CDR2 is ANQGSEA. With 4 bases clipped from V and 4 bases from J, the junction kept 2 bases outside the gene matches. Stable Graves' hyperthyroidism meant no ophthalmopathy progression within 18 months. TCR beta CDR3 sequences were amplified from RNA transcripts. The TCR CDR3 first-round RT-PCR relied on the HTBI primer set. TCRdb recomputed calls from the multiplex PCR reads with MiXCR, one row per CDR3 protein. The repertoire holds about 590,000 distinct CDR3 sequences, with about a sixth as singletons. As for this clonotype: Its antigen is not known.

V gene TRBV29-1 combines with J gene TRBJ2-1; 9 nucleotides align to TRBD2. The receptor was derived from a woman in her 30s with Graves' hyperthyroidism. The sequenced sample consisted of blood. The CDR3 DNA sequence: TGCAGCGTTGGGACTAGCGAGTACAATGAGCAGTTCTTC. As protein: CSVGTSEYNEQFF.